This T cell receptor beta chain was retrieved from a study of T cell responses to AZD1222 COVID-19 vaccine. Remarks on this clone: Its cognate antigen is unknown.

It was second doses at about 4 or about 12 weeks that were pooled. The assay was immunoSEQ multiplex PCR, and TCRdb's table has in-frame clones only and misses some. Found here are fewer than 85,000 clones, nearly 90% of them singletons; the top ten hold approximately 1.3%. Trimming stripped 6 bases from V and 6 bases from J, with 11 bases between. CDR3 size: 12 residues. Germline CDR1 and CDR2: MNHNY and SVGAGI (reference sequence). Whole-study findings and limits: The number of AZD1222 recipients seropositive at baseline was only six. Donors in the cohort were predominantly white British and more often female, and clonal diversity was possibly underestimated. Repertoire sampling was restricted to post-peak T cell response timepoints.

The receptor comes from an adult who received the AZD1222 COVID-19 vaccine. Material: peripheral blood, obtained 28 days after the second AZD1222 dose. J is TRBJ1-1 and V is TRBV6-6; D is unresolved. For the CDR3, the DNA is TGTGCCAGCAGCCGAGCCTTTGCTGAAGCTTTCTTT. Residues: CASSRAFAEAFF.